The 24 T cell receptor beta chains listed next were all sequenced from one sample in a study of PD-L1 blockade in urothelial cancer. The repertoire was sequenced with immunoSEQ multiplex PCR; TCRdb's copy has only in-frame clones and lacks some. The sample consists of approximately 94,000 clones, about nine tenths of them appearing once. Specified time point: pretreatment peripheral blood. The material was PBMCs, obtained around atezolizumab (anti-PD-L1) treatment. The receptors were sampled from a man in his sixties with urothelial cancer.

The chain couples TRBV6-1 to TRBJ2-7; 9 bases are a match to TRBD1. The CDR3 sequence is 13 residues long. V gave up 8 bases and J gave up 2 bases; unmatched junction bases: 4. Germline V gene sequence: CDR1 MNHNS, CDR2 SASEGT. The CDR3 loop reads CASSGQGPYEQYF. In nucleotides, the CDR3 is TGTGCCAGCTCAGGACAGGGGCCCTACGAGCAGTACTTC.

The rearrangement joins TRBV5-1 to TRBJ1-1; 12 bases align to TRBD1. Unmatched junction bases numbered 9, after V lost 3 bases and J lost 0 bases. Germline-derived CDR1 and CDR2 are SGHRS and YFSETQ. The CDR3 covers 18 residues. This CDR3 reads CASSSDWGQGALNTEAFF. CDR3 sequence (DNA): TGCGCCAGCAGCTCCGATTGGGGACAGGGGGCTTTGAACACTGAAGCTTTCTTT. Together with reference TRBV5-1 and TRBJ1-1, the CDR3 gives the full variable domain: KAGVTQTPRYLIKTRGQQVTLSCSPISGHRSVSWYQQTPGQGLQFLFEYFSETQRNKGNFPGRFSGRQFSNSRSEMNVSTLELGDSALYLCASSSDWGQGALNTEAFFGQGTRLTVV.

In DNA, the CDR3 is TGTGCCAGCTCACCACCAGGGGATTGGGATAGCACTGAAGCTTTCTTT. It translates to CASSPPGDWDSTEAFF. V and J are TRBV18 and TRBJ1-1, with D perhaps matching TRBD1 (5 bases). This CDR3 is 16 amino acids long. Trimming removed 0 bases at V and 4 bases at J, with 15 bases between. The germline V gene has CDR1 KGHSH and CDR2 LQKENI.

V and J are TRBV28 and TRBJ1-2; no definite D call. The CDR3 is 13 amino acids. Germline values: CDR1 MDHEN, CDR2 SYDVKM. V was pared by 2 bases and J by 4 bases, with 8 bases between. The CDR3 spells CASSLIATYGYTF. The CDR3 nucleotides read TGTGCCAGCAGTTTAATTGCTACCTATGGCTACACCTTC.

The sample holds one count of this clone. The V gene is TRBV29-1, the J gene TRBJ1-6; unclear D gene. Germline values: CDR1 SQVTM, CDR2 ANQGSEA. With 6 bases removed from V and 8 bases from J, the gap between germline ends came to 14 bases. There are 13 residues in the CDR3. As DNA, the CDR3 is TGCAGCGTCCGCCCTAACGGAGATTCACCCCTCCACTTT. Its translation: CSVRPNGDSPLHF.

This chain joins TRBV7-2 and TRBJ1-6; possible D gene TRBD1, 5 bases. V lost 6 bases to trimming and J lost 10 bases, with 16 bases between them. Germline loops: CDR1 SGHTA, CDR2 FQGNSA. The CDR3 covers 14 residues. The chain's CDR3 is CASRFRVEGSPLHF. The DNA of the CDR3 is TGTGCCAGCAGATTCAGGGTCGAAGGATCACCCCTCCACTTT.

This chain joins TRBV11-3 and TRBJ2-7, with D perhaps TRBD1 (5 bases). Germline CDR1 and CDR2: SGHNT and YENEEA. Trimming took 5 bases from V and 2 from J, leaving 16 bases between them. There are 15 residues in the CDR3. The CDR3 sequence: CASSEKNWGTYEQYF. CDR3 nucleotides: TGTGCCAGCAGCGAAAAAAATTGGGGCACCTACGAGCAGTACTTC.

The chain is built from TRBV9 and TRBJ2-1, with 8 nucleotides matching TRBD1. Germline assignment: CDR1 SGDLS and CDR2 YYNGEE. The junction had 14 bases not matched to a gene; V was cut back by 4 bases and J by 8 bases. There are 16 residues in the CDR3. The CDR3 sequence: CASSSQPGQGLYEQFF. CDR3 nucleotide sequence: TGTGCCAGCAGCTCCCAACCTGGACAGGGACTCTATGAGCAGTTCTTC. The entire variable domain, with the rest obtained from reference TRBV9 and TRBJ2-1, is as follows: DSGVTQTPKHLITATGQRVTLRCSPRSGDLSVYWYQQSLDQGLQFLIQYYNGEERAKGNILERFSAQQFPDLHSELNLSSLELGDSALYFCASSSQPGQGLYEQFFGPGTRLTVL.

In its sample, this clone was seen once. The chain carries TRBV9 and TRBJ2-3, with D possibly TRBD2 on 6 matching bases. V was shortened by 2 bases and J by 4 bases, with 14 bases between the two germline ends. CDR3 size: 15 residues. Looked up from germline, CDR1 is SGDLS and CDR2 is YYNGEE. The CDR3 loop is CASSVEGFPADTQYF. CDR3 bases: TGTGCCAGCAGCGTGGAGGGGTTTCCAGCAGATACGCAGTATTTT.

CDR3 region: CASSDGGGETQYF. CDR3 sequence (DNA): TGTGCCAGCAGCGACGGGGGAGGGGAGACCCAGTACTTC. V is TRBV5-4 and J is TRBJ2-5; 7 bases agree with TRBD2. This CDR3 has 13 amino acids. Germline trimming cut 4 bases from V and 5 bases from J; bases unmatched to any gene: 5. The germline V gene has CDR1 SGHNT and CDR2 YYREEE (reference sequence).

This clone was picked up a small number of times. This chain uses TRBV16 with TRBJ1-4; TRBD1 agrees at 7 bases. This CDR3 is built from 16 residues. Germline CDR1 reads KGHSY; CDR2 reads FQNENV. The J segment lost 3 bases and the V segment lost 1 base, leaving 5 bases of the junction unmatched. The CDR3 coding sequence is TGTGCCAGCAGCCAATTCGCCGGGACAGCTAATGAAAAACTGTTTTTT. Its protein is CASSQFAGTANEKLFF.

V gene TRBV7-2 combines with J gene TRBJ1-2, with 8 bases identical to TRBD1. With V trimmed by 5 bases and J by 8 bases, 10 bases remained unmatched. This CDR3 is 14 amino acids long. Germline values: CDR1 SGHTA, CDR2 FQGNSA. CDR3 residues: CASSLMDRAGGYTF. For the CDR3, the DNA is TGTGCCAGCAGCCTAATGGACAGGGCTGGGGGCTACACCTTC.

The V and J genes are TRBV6-6 and TRBJ1-1; D uncertain. Germline V gene data show CDR1 as MNHNY and CDR2 as SVGAGI (reference sequence). Trimming removed 10 bases at V and 11 bases at J, with 11 bases between. CDR3 length: 9 amino acids. CDR3 in DNA: TGTGCCACCACCAGAGCGGCTTTCTTT. Translating it yields CATTRAAFF.

J is TRBJ2-3 and V is TRBV4-3; weak D call: TRBD1 (5 bases). The V gene lost 1 base and the J gene lost 4 bases, with 18 bases spanning the gap. Germline loops: CDR1 LGHNA, CDR2 YSLEER. This CDR3 spans 17 amino acids. The CDR3 DNA reads TGCGCCAGCAGCCAAGGGGGCGTTGGGCTCCGGGCAGATACGCAGTATTTT. Its translation is CASSQGGVGLRADTQYF.

J is TRBJ1-1 and V is TRBV6-6; the D gene is possibly TRBD1 (6 bases). V lost 6 bases, J lost 2 bases, and 16 bases lay in between. Per the germline V gene, CDR1 is MNHNY and CDR2 is SVGAGI (reference sequence). CDR3 length: 15 amino acids. The CDR3 bases are TGTGCCAGCAGCTACCCCGGACAGACTAACACTGAAGCTTTCTTT. This sequence encodes CASSYPGQTNTEAFF.

The rearrangement joins TRBV6-5 to TRBJ1-5, with a possible D match to TRBD1 (6 bases). Germline V CDR1 and CDR2: MNHEY, SVGAGI. The CDR3 runs to 14 residues. Trimming stripped 0 bases from V and 5 bases from J, with 8 bases between. The CDR3 loop is CASSYSAGDQPQHF. In DNA form, the CDR3 reads TGTGCCAGCAGTTACTCCGCAGGGGATCAGCCCCAGCATTTT.

The chain has TRBV5-1 and TRBJ2-1; D might be TRBD1 (6 bases). The CDR3 runs 14 residues. Between the trimmed V and J ends, which lost 2 bases and 5 bases, there was a span of 11 bases. The V gene's germline CDR1 is SGHRS and CDR2 YFSETQ. CDR3: CASSLGTIDNEQFF. Written as DNA, the CDR3 is TGCGCCAGCAGCTTAGGGACAATAGACAATGAGCAGTTCTTC.

This rearrangement joins TRBV5-6 to TRBJ1-2, with TRBD1 as a possible D gene (5 bases). The CDR3 has 11 amino acids. Trimming pared 4 bases from V and 8 bases from J, leaving 9 bases between. Germline CDR1 SGHDT, CDR2 YYEEEE. In DNA form, the CDR3 reads TGTGCCAGCAGCGGTGGACACGGCTACACCTTC. It yields the protein CASSGGHGYTF.

CDR3 amino acids: CASSSGQGIIHYGYTF. The CDR3 nucleotides read TGTGCCAGCAGTTCTGGACAGGGGATTATACACTATGGCTACACCTTC. This chain joins TRBV28 and TRBJ1-2; 9 positions agree with TRBD1. V shed 4 bases and J 3 bases; nucleotides not matched to a gene: 9. The CDR3 totals 16 residues. Germline V gene lookup returns CDR1 MDHEN and CDR2 SYDVKM.

J is TRBJ2-7 and V is TRBV27, with D possibly TRBD2 on 7 matching bases. Germline CDR1 MNHEY, CDR2 SMNVEV (reference sequence). This CDR3 spans 15 amino acids. V dropped 8 bases and J dropped 0 bases, with 17 bases sitting between them. In DNA, the CDR3 is TGTGCCAGCCCCAACGGGGGGCTAGGCTCCTACGAGCAGTACTTC. It codes for CASPNGGLGSYEQYF.

The chain uses TRBV11-3 and TRBJ1-4; 8 bases line up with TRBD1. This CDR3 has 18 residues. CDR1 is SGHNT, CDR2 YENEEA, per germline. Trimming removed 3 bases from V and 8 bases from J; junction bases left unmatched: 17. The CDR3 DNA follows: TGTGCCAGCAGCTTGGGCCTCAGGGGGCGGGCTACAATGGAAAAACTGTTTTTT. This sequence encodes CASSLGLRGRATMEKLFF.

The chain has TRBV5-1 and TRBJ2-7; unclear D gene. CDR3 size: 13 residues. Per the germline V gene, CDR1 is SGHRS and CDR2 is YFSETQ. V lost 1 base and J 6 bases, leaving 11 bases between the germline ends. In nucleotides, the CDR3 is TGCGCCAGCAGCTTGAATGGGCAGTCCGAGCAGTACTTC. Amino acids: CASSLNGQSEQYF.

This clone was counted a single time. This rearrangement joins TRBV28 to TRBJ2-3; 10 nucleotides align to TRBD2. The CDR3 sequence is 16 residues long. J gave up 8 bases and V 3 bases, and 11 bases lay outside the gene matches. Germline V gene data show CDR1 as MDHEN and CDR2 as SYDVKM. CDR3 nucleotide sequence: TGTGCCAGCAGTTTGGTCCCTAGCGGGGGCATGGGTACGCAGTATTTT. This sequence encodes CASSLVPSGGMGTQYF.

V gene TRBV5-1 combines with J gene TRBJ2-1, with TRBD2 matching 14 bases. CDR3 size: 17 residues. J gave up 5 bases and V 4 bases, and 8 bases lay outside the gene matches. CDR1 is SGHRS and CDR2 is YFSETQ in the germline V gene. The DNA of the CDR3 is TGCGCCAGCAGCACCTCCCGACTAGCGGGGGGGGACAATGAGCAGTTCTTC. Translating gives CASSTSRLAGGDNEQFF.